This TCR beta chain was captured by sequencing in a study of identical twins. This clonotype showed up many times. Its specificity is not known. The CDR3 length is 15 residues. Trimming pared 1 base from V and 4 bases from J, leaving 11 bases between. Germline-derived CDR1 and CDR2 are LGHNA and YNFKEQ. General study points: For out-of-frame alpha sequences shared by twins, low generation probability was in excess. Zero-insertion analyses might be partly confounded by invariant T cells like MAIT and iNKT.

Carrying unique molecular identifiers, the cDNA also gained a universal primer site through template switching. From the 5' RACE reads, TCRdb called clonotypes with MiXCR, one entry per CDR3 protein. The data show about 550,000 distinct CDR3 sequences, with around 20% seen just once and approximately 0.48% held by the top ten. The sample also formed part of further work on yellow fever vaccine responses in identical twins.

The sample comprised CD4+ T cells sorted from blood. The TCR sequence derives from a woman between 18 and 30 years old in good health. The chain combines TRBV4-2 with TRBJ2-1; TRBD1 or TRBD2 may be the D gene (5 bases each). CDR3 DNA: TGTGCCAGCAGCCAAGGGGGGAAGACTTACAATGAGCAGTTCTTC. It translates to CASSQGGKTYNEQFF.